The T cell receptor beta chain described here comes from a study of T cells of healthy individuals. This CDR3 comprises 14 residues. Per the germline V gene, CDR1 is MNHNY and CDR2 is SVGAGI (reference sequence). Unmatched junction bases numbered 13, after V lost 11 bases and J lost 4 bases. One entry per CDR3 protein results from TCRdb running MiXCR on the 5' RACE reads. The table lists 40,000 to 65,000 distinct CDR3 sequences, roughly 14% of them singletons, with about 16% in the top ten. The chain joins TRBV6-6 to TRBJ2-5; 7 bases are shared with TRBD1. The sequence derives from a human donor in good health. The CDR3 DNA reads as TGTGCCGCTGGGGACAGCCCCCGGCCAGAGACCCAGTACTTC. Its translation: CAAGDSPRPETQYF.